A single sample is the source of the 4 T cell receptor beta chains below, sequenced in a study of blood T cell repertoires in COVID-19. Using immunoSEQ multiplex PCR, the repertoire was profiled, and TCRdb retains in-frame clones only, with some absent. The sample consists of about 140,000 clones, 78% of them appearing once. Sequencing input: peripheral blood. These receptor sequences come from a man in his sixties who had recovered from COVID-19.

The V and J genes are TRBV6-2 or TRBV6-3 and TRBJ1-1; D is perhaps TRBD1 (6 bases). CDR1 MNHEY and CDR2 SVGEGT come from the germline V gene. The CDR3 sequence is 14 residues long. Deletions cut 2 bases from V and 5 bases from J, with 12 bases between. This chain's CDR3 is CASSYGAGETEAFF. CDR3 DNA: TGTGCCAGCAGTTACGGGGCAGGGGAAACTGAAGCTTTCTTT.

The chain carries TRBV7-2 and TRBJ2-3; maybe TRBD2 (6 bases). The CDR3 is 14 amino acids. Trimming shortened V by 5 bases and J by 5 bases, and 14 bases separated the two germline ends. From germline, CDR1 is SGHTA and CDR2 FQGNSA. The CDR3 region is CASSPQPGGDTQYF. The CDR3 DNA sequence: TGTGCCAGCAGCCCCCAGCCCGGGGGAGATACGCAGTATTTT.

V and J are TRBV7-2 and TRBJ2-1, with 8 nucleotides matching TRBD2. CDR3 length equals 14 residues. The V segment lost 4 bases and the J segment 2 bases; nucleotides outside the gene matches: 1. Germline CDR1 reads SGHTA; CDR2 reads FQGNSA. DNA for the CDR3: TGTGCCAGCAGCTCGGGACTAGCCTACAATGAGCAGTTCTTC. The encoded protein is CASSSGLAYNEQFF.

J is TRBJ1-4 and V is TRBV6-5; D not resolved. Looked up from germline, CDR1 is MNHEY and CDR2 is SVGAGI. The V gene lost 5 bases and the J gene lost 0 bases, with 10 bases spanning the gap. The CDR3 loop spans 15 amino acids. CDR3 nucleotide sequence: TGTGCCAGCAGTAGCGTCGGGGCAACTAATGAAAAACTGTTTTTT. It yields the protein CASSSVGATNEKLFF.